The entry that follows covers one T cell receptor beta chain sequence. Its specificity is unknown. Researchers ran the PCR with 60 Vbeta and 13 Jbeta primers. This table comes from immunoSEQ multiplex PCR, and its TCRdb copy is limited to in-frame clones, with some not included. Its listing shows approximately 190,000 clones. V was clipped by 2 bases and J by 4 bases; unmatched bases: 7. CDR3 length: 15 residues. Germline V gene lookup returns CDR1 GTSNPN and CDR2 SVGIG (reference sequence). The record originates from a study of cytomegalovirus exposure and HLA in healthy donors. Study findings and constraints: The CMV antigen specificity of a few CMV-associated chains was confirmed through in vitro analysis. With later analysis, a missense DCLRE1C variant became linked to TCR beta V- and J-gene trimming. Because they were indistinguishable, some V segments, including TRBV6-2 and TRBV6-3, were excluded. A later examination showed that TCR association rates differed by HLA locus, with DRB1 most and HLA-C fewest.

The source is a man in his thirties or forties in good health and CMV-seronegative. The specimen sequenced was PBMCs. The V and J genes are TRBV30 and TRBJ2-2; 7 bases map to TRBD2. The CDR3 DNA reads TGTGCCTGGAGTCGGCTAGCGGTATTCACCGGGGAGCTGTTTTTT. It yields the protein CAWSRLAVFTGELFF.